The sequence of this TCR beta chain was determined in a study of control samples from healthy donors and cancer patients (dated by TCRdb to the early 2020s). With regard to this clone: The specificity of this receptor is unknown. Qualities for individual bases were not recorded, and no much larger clone is one base off.

Libraries were built with the immunoSEQ multiplex PCR assay. Here the immuneACCESS table is served through TCRdb, limited to in-frame sequences with V and J called. Missing clones are a known gap in these copies; in checked studies unresolved V genes cover under half, and the rest lacks a known reason. This sample comprises approximately 97,000 clones, just under 85% of them detected only once. 19% of the sample comes from the top ten. This sequence was found in a man aged 25 to 40 in good health. Specimen: blood.

The nucleotide sequence reads TGTGCCAGCGGGGACACGGGGGGCTACGAGCAGTACTTC. It is translated as CASGDTGGYEQYF. The rearranged segments are TRBV6-5 and TRBJ2-7; a tentative D call is TRBD2 (7 bases match). CDR1 MNHEY and CDR2 SVGAGI are derived from the germline V gene. V is shortened by 8 bases, J by 3 bases, and the region joining them spans 14 bases. The cysteine opens and the phenylalanine closes a CDR3 of 13 amino acids. Only CDR3 DNA remains: 39 bases, in frame from the first base.